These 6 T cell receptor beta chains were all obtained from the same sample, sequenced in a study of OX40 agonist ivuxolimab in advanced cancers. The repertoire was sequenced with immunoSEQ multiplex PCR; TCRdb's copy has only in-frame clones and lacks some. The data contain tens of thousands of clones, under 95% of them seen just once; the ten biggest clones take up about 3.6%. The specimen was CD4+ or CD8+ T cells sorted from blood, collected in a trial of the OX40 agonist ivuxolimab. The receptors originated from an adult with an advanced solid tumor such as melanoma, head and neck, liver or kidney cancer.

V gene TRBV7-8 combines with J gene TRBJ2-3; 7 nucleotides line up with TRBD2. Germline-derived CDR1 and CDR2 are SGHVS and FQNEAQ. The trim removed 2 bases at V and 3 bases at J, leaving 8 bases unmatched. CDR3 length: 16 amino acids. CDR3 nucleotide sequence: TGTGCCAGCAGCTTATACCCCGGACTAGAAACAGATACGCAGTATTTT. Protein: CASSLYPGLETDTQYF.

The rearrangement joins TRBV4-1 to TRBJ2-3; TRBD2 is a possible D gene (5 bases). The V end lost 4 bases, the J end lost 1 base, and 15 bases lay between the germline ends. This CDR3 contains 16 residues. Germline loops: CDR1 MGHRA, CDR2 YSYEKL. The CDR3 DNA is TGCGCCAGCAGCCCCTCCTCGAATAGCGGCACAGATACGCAGTATTTT. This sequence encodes CASSPSSNSGTDTQYF.

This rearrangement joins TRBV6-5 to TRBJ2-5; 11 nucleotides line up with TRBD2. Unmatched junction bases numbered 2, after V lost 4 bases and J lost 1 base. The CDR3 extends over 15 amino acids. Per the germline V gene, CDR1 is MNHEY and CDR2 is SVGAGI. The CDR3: CASSFSGGVQETQYF. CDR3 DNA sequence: TGTGCCAGCAGTTTTAGCGGGGGGGTCCAAGAGACCCAGTACTTC.

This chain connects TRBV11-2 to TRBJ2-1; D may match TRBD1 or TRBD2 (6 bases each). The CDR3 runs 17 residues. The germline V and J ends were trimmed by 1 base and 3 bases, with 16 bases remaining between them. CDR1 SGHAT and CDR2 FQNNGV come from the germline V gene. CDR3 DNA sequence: TGTGCCAGCAGCTTAGTTTTCCTCGAGGGGGGCTACAATGAGCAGTTCTTC. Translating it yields CASSLVFLEGGYNEQFF.

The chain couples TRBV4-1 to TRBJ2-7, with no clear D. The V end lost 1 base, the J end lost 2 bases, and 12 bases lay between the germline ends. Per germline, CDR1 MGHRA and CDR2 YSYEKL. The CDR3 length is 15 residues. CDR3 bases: TGCGCCAGCAGCCAAGTGGGTACCCTACCCTACGAGCAGTACTTC. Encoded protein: CASSQVGTLPYEQYF.

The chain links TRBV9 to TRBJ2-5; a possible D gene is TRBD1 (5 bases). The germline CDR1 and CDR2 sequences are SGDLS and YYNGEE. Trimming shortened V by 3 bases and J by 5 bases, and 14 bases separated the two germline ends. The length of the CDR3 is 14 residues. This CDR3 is CASSASTERETQYF. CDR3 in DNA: TGTGCCAGCAGCGCGTCGACAGAAAGGGAGACCCAGTACTTC.